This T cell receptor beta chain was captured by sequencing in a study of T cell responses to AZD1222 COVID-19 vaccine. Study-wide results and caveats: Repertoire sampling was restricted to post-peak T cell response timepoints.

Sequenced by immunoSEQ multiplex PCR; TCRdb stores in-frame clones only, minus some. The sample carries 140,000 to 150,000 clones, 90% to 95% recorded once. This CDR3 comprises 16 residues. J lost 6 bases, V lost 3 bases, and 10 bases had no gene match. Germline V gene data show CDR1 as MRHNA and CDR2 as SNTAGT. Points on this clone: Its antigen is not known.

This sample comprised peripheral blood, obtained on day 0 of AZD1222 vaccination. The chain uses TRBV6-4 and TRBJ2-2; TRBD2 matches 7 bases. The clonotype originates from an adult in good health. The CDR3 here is CASSEGEGLVAGELFF. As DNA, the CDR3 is TGTGCCAGCAGTGAAGGGGAAGGACTAGTTGCCGGGGAGCTGTTTTTT.